This T cell receptor (beta chain) is from a study of follicular helper T cells after annual influenza vaccination. The repertoire was sequenced with immunoSEQ multiplex PCR; TCRdb's copy has only in-frame clones and lacks some. Counted here are 7,500 to 10,000 clones, 70% to 90% occurring once; the ten biggest clones make up roughly 3.5%. The time point is: 2014-2015 season, 7 days after vaccination. The CDR3 extends over 13 amino acids. Trimming cost V 0 bases and J 6 bases, with 10 bases left between them. CDR1 SGHNT and CDR2 YYREEE come from the germline V gene (reference sequence). This sequence joins TRBV5-4 and TRBJ2-7; D not resolved. This sequence was found in an adult who received the influenza vaccine. The sequences come from CXCR5+ CD38- circulating T follicular helper cells from blood, collected 7 days after influenza vaccination. Subset: circulating Tfh, non-naive CD4+CXCR5+PD-1+ (ICOS+CD38+ or ICOS-CD38-). The CDR3 spells CASSLGIGLEQYF. As DNA, the CDR3 is TGTGCCAGCAGCTTGGGGATAGGGCTCGAGCAGTACTTC. Filled out from reference TRBV5-4 and TRBJ2-7, the complete variable domain reads ETGVTQSPTHLIKTRGQQVTLRCSSQSGHNTVSWYQQALGQGPQFIFQYYREEENGRGNFPPRFSGLQFPNYSSELNVNALELDDSALYLCASSLGIGLEQYFGPGTRLTVT.